This passage covers 6 T cell receptor beta chains from one sample sequenced in a study of T cell repertoires in cytomegalovirus infection. TCRdb reprocessed the reads via MiXCR and lists one record per CDR3 protein. Of some 560,000 distinct CDR3 sequences listed, around two fifths were seen once; the top ten hold around 46%. These TCRs are of unknown antigen specificity. The material sequenced was cultured PBMCs, taken from culture after CMV antigen stimulation. All receptors come from a human donor in good health (CMV status not recorded). Some clones in this sample may be carry-over from other donors' samples.

In this sample, this clonotype turned up a few times. The chain joins TRBV7-2 to TRBJ2-1; TRBD2 aligns across 10 bases. The CDR3 runs to 15 residues. Germline CDR1 reads SGHTA; CDR2 reads FQGNSA. V gave up 5 bases and J gave up 13 bases; unmatched junction bases: 14. The CDR3 region is CASSPGTSDLQGQFF. The CDR3 DNA follows: TGTGCCAGCAGCCCGGGGACTAGCGACCTACAGGGCCAGTTCTTC. Variable domain in full (rest from reference TRBV7-2 and TRBJ2-1): GAGVSQSPSNKVTEKGKDVELRCDPISGHTALYWYRQSLGQGLEFLIYFQGNSAPDKSGLPSDRFSAERTGGSVSTLTIQRTQQEDSAVYLCASSPGTSDLQGQFFGPGTRLTVL.

The chain links TRBV29-1 to TRBJ1-2, with D perhaps matching TRBD1 (5 bases). The CDR3 runs 9 residues. In germline, CDR1 is SQVTM, CDR2 ANQGSEA. V lost 4 bases to trimming and J lost 8 bases, with 5 bases between them. The CDR3, as DNA: TGCAGCGTTGCAGGGGGCTACACCTTC. Its protein product is CSVAGGYTF.

The chain has TRBV6-5 and TRBJ2-1, with a weak D call TRBD2 (6 bases). V dropped 2 bases and J dropped 6 bases, with 11 bases sitting between them. Germline CDR1 MNHEY, CDR2 SVGAGI. The CDR3 has 14 residues. CDR3 nucleotide sequence: TGTGCCAGCAGTTACAGCCTAGCGAGCAATGAGCAGTTCTTC. Translated, it gives CASSYSLASNEQFF.

This clonotype is a singleton in its sample. The chain uses TRBV7-9 and TRBJ2-5, with D maybe TRBD1 (7 bases). Germline V gene data show CDR1 as SEHNR and CDR2 as FQNEAQ (reference sequence). The CDR3 has 13 amino acids. Trimming took 6 bases from V and 5 from J, leaving 13 bases between them. In nucleotides, the CDR3 is TGTGCCAGCAGATTTCAGGGGGGTGAGACCCAGTACTTC. The encoded protein is CASRFQGGETQYF. Complete variable domain (other parts from reference TRBV7-9 and TRBJ2-5): DTGVSQNPRHKITKRGQNVTFRCDPISEHNRLYWYRQTLGQGPEFLTYFQNEAQLEKSRLLSDRFSAERPKGSFSTLEIQRTEQGDSAMYLCASRFQGGETQYFGPGTRLLVL.

The chain has TRBV5-1 and TRBJ1-2; 7 nucleotides align to TRBD1. Germline V lookup: CDR1 SGHRS, CDR2 YFSETQ. V gave up 4 bases and J gave up 6 bases; unmatched junction bases: 9. This CDR3 is 14 amino acids long. The CDR3 is CASSPAGQADGYTF. CDR3 nucleotides: TGCGCCAGCAGCCCAGCTGGACAGGCGGATGGCTACACCTTC.

The gene calls are TRBV7-9 and TRBJ2-7, with D uncertain. CDR1 is SEHNR and CDR2 is FQNEAQ in the germline V gene (reference sequence). This CDR3 is 13 amino acids long. V lost 4 bases, J lost 9 bases, and 16 bases lay in between. The CDR3 is CASSSQPPAGQYF. The CDR3 nucleotides read TGTGCCAGCAGCTCCCAACCGCCCGCCGGGCAGTACTTC.